The entry below gives a single TCR beta chain sequence along with its context. This entry is derived from a study of OX40 agonist ivuxolimab in advanced cancers. Study as a whole: Intravenous ivuxolimab at 0.01 to 10 mg/kg was given to patients every 2 weeks. Therapy given before enrollment (anti-PD-1, anti-PD-L1 or anti-CTLA-4) was allowed, and roughly 41% had some.

Autoimmune disease history or systemic immunosuppression led to patients being barred. Blood samples were obtained at baseline, cycle 4 day 1, and cycle 7 day 1. Germline-derived CDR1 and CDR2 are SGDLS and YYNGEE. The CDR3 runs to 13 residues. V was shortened by 4 bases and J by 2 bases, with 9 bases between the two germline ends. Only in-frame clones appear in the TCRdb table, and some are missing; sequencing was by immunoSEQ multiplex PCR. The sample consists of approximately 79,000 clones, 85% of them appearing once. The V call is TRBV9, the J call TRBJ2-5; no firm D call. The sequencing used CD4+ or CD8+ T cells sorted from blood, collected in a trial of the OX40 agonist ivuxolimab. The receptor was isolated from an adult with an advanced solid tumor such as melanoma, head and neck, liver or kidney cancer. This chain's CDR3 is CASSFGSQETQYF. The CDR3 bases are TGTGCCAGCAGCTTTGGAAGTCAAGAGACCCAGTACTTC. Supplemented by reference TRBV9 and TRBJ2-5, the full variable domain reads DSGVTQTPKHLITATGQRVTLRCSPRSGDLSVYWYQQSLDQGLQFLIQYYNGEERAKGNILERFSAQQFPDLHSELNLSSLELGDSALYFCASSFGSQETQYFGPGTRLLVL.